These 3 T cell receptor beta chains share one sample of origin, sequenced in a study of OX40 agonist ivuxolimab in advanced cancers. Generated by immunoSEQ multiplex PCR, the TCRdb table keeps only in-frame clones and is missing some. The sample has approximately 13,000 clones, more than 75% seen once. The sample was CD4+ or CD8+ T cells sorted from blood, taken in a trial of the OX40 agonist ivuxolimab. All receptors derive from an adult with an advanced solid tumor such as melanoma, head and neck, liver or kidney cancer.

The rearrangement uses TRBV27 and TRBJ1-2; D is unresolved. The CDR3 has 14 residues. The germline V gene has CDR1 MNHEY and CDR2 SMNVEV (reference sequence). Trimming left V 3 bases short and J 6 bases short, with 14 bases between. The CDR3 DNA is TGTGCCAGCAGTTTTAGTCCGGAGCTGGATGGCTACACCTTC. Protein product: CASSFSPELDGYTF.

The chain has TRBV10-3 and TRBJ2-5; TRBD2 agrees at 16 bases. Germline V gives CDR1 ENHRY, CDR2 SYGVKD. J gave up 3 bases and V 8 bases, and 30 bases lay outside the gene matches. This CDR3 spans 24 amino acids. The CDR3 DNA reads as TGTGCCATCTCACTACCCCCCGGACAGGGAGCCCCGGGACTAGCGGGAGGGCCGGAAGAGACCCAGTACTTC. Its protein product is CAISLPPGQGAPGLAGGPEETQYF.

The chain joins TRBV4-1 to TRBJ2-3, with D unclear. Trimming took off 0 bases at V and 5 bases at J, with 6 bases between the two ends. The CDR3 has 13 residues. Germline values: CDR1 MGHRA, CDR2 YSYEKL. The CDR3 nucleotides are TGCGCCAGCAGCCAAGAGTACGAAGATACGCAGTATTTT. This encodes CASSQEYEDTQYF.